This T cell receptor beta chain was sequenced during a study of blood T cell repertoires in COVID-19. Assay: immunoSEQ multiplex PCR; the TCRdb copy retains only in-frame clones and omits some. This sample yields 400,000 or so clones, of which about 87% are seen a single time; around 2.9% belongs to the top ten. J gave up 4 bases and V 3 bases, and 6 bases lay outside the gene matches. Per the germline V gene, CDR1 is LNHNV and CDR2 is YYDKDF (reference sequence). The CDR3 has 14 residues. Material for sequencing was peripheral blood. The gene calls are TRBV15 and TRBJ2-7, with 7 nucleotides matching TRBD1. The clonotype was recovered from a human donor in a cohort sampled during active COVID-19. The CDR3: CATSRGQRFYEQYF. DNA for the CDR3: TGTGCCACCAGCAGGGGACAGCGCTTTTACGAGCAGTACTTC.